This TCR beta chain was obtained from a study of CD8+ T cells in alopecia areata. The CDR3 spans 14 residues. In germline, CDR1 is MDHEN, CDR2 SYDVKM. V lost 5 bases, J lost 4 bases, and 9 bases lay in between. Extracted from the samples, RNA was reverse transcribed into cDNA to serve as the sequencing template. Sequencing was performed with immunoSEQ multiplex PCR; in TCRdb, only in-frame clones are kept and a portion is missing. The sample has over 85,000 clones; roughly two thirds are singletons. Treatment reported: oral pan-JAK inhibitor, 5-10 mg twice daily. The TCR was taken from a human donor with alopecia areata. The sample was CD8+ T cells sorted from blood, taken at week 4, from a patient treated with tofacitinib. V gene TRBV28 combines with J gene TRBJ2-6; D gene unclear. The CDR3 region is CASSTVAGANVLTF. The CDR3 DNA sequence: TGTGCCAGCAGTACAGTAGCAGGGGCCAACGTCCTGACTTTC.